This T cell receptor beta chain was captured by sequencing in a study of shared clonotypes between healthy human individuals. CDR1 and CDR2 from the germline V gene are SGHAT and FQNNGV. V dropped 1 base and J dropped 5 bases, with 11 bases sitting between them. The CDR3 runs to 15 residues. Sequencing was performed with immunoSEQ multiplex PCR; in TCRdb, only in-frame clones are kept and a portion is missing. This sample has fewer than 650,000 clones, with roughly four fifths found just once. The clonotype originates from a woman aged 40 to 50 in good health. Some clones in this sample may be carry-over from other donors' samples. The rearrangement uses TRBV11-2 and TRBJ1-4; the D gene is possibly TRBD1 (6 bases). Sequenced material: PBMCs. The CDR3 region is CASSLVGQGNEKLFF. The CDR3 nucleotides are TGTGCCAGCAGCTTAGTGGGACAAGGCAATGAAAAACTGTTTTTT.